Each of the 13 T cell receptor beta chains below was sequenced from the same sample in a study of Graves' ophthalmopathy and Graves' hyperthyroidism. Investigators amplified TCR beta CDR3 regions from RNA transcripts. HTBI-primed RT-PCR formed the first round, and a multiplex PCR formed the second. TCRdb re-analysed the multiplex PCR reads in MiXCR, keeping a single row per CDR3 protein. The top ten clones hold roughly 7% of a sample with hundreds of thousands of distinct CDR3 sequences, just over 15% of them seen once. The sequencing input was peripheral blood. The receptors were gathered from a woman under 30 with stable Graves' hyperthyroidism.

This clonotype was counted ten times or more. An end of the junction differs from the germline gene, which may be a read error. This chain joins TRBV12-3 or TRBV12-4 and TRBJ2-5; the D is unclear. The CDR3 has 15 residues. Here the CDR3 DNA reads TGTGCCGGCAGTCACCGACGGATCCCCCAAGAGACCCAGTACTTC. Translating gives CAGSHRRIPQETQYF.

The gene calls are TRBV28 and TRBJ1-3; 8 nucleotides agree with TRBD1. The germline gives CDR1 MDHEN, CDR2 SYDVKM. The CDR3 has 17 amino acids. V lost 4 bases and J lost 0; bases outside the gene matches: 8. CDR3 nucleotides: TGTGCCAGCAGTTCAGGGGGCAGGCTAAGCTCTGGAAACACCATATATTTT. It translates to CASSSGGRLSSGNTIYF.

This clonotype was found many times. This chain connects TRBV4-1 to TRBJ2-7; D remains unclear. CDR1 MGHRA and CDR2 YSYEKL come from the germline V gene. The CDR3 contains 14 residues. Trimming removed 1 base at V and 1 base at J, with 8 bases between. The CDR3 here is CASSQGSQSYEQYF. For the CDR3, the DNA is TGCGCCAGCAGCCAAGGTTCACAGTCCTACGAGCAGTACTTC.

This clonotype was counted only a few times. The V gene is TRBV14, the J gene TRBJ1-5, with a weak D call TRBD1 (5 bases). Trimming shortened V by 0 bases and J by 9 bases, and 9 bases separated the two germline ends. From germline, CDR1 is SGHDN and CDR2 FVKESK. This CDR3 spans 13 amino acids. The CDR3 loop is CASSQDLGGPQHF. The CDR3 DNA reads TGTGCCAGCAGCCAAGATCTGGGGGGGCCCCAGCATTTT.

The V and J genes are TRBV2 and TRBJ2-5, with 8 bases identical to TRBD1. V lost 11 bases, J lost 5 bases, and 4 bases stayed unmatched. The CDR3 has 11 residues. The germline CDR1 and CDR2 sequences are SNHLY and FYNNEI. The CDR3 DNA reads TGTGCCGGACGACAGGGGGAGACCCAGTACTTC. It is translated as CAGRQGETQYF.

This clonotype was counted many times. The chain combines TRBV12-3 or TRBV12-4 with TRBJ2-7; D might be TRBD1 (5 bases). Trimming cost V 1 base and J 4 bases, with 11 bases left between them. This CDR3 is built from 14 residues. The CDR3 sequence is CASSLGLGAYEQYF. The CDR3 DNA reads TGTGCCAGCAGTTTAGGACTTGGGGCATACGAGCAGTACTTC.

This clonotype was seen a handful of times. The genes are TRBV28 and TRBJ2-7, with D unclear. Between the trimmed V and J ends, which lost 2 bases and 2 bases, there was a span of 10 bases. The CDR3 loop spans 14 amino acids. Per the germline V gene, CDR1 is MDHEN and CDR2 is SYDVKM. The CDR3 nucleotides read TGTGCCAGCAGTTTACTAACTCCCCCCTACGAGCAGTACTTC. Its translation: CASSLLTPPYEQYF.

This clonotype has at least ten counts. J is TRBJ1-1 and V is TRBV6-2 or TRBV6-3; no firm D call. Germline V gene sequence: CDR1 MNHEY, CDR2 SVGEGT. Between the trimmed V and J ends, which lost 0 bases and 5 bases, there was a span of 10 bases. The CDR3 is made up of 14 amino acids. In DNA form, the CDR3 reads TGTGCCAGCAGTTACTCGGGGTTTAGGACTGAAGCTTTCTTT. This encodes CASSYSGFRTEAFF.

This chain links TRBV12-5 with TRBJ1-2, with a possible D match to TRBD1 (6 bases). The V and J ends lost 3 bases and 8 bases respectively, with 13 bases between them. In germline, CDR1 is LGHNT, CDR2 FRNRAP. This CDR3 is built from 13 residues. CDR3 sequence reads: CASGFARGDGYTF. CDR3 coding DNA: TGTGCTAGTGGTTTTGCCAGGGGAGACGGCTACACCTTC.

This clonotype was observed many times. The V call is TRBV7-9, the J call TRBJ1-2; the D is unclear. Germline-derived CDR1 and CDR2 are SEHNR and FQNEAQ (reference sequence). This CDR3 is 11 amino acids long. The V and J ends lost 7 bases and 2 bases respectively, with 5 bases between them. CDR3 sequence: CASKVNYGYTF. CDR3 nucleotides: TGTGCCAGCAAGGTGAACTATGGCTACACCTTC.

The J gene is TRBJ1-2, the V gene TRBV4-3, with TRBD1 identical over 9 bases. CDR1 and CDR2 from the germline V gene are LGHNA and YSLEER. The V gene end was trimmed by 2 bases and the J gene end by 4 bases; junction bases not matched to a gene: 5. CDR3 length: 15 amino acids. The CDR3: CASSQTGGNGYGYTF. In DNA form, the CDR3 reads TGCGCCAGCAGCCAAACAGGGGGCAATGGCTATGGCTACACCTTC.

As for this clonotype: Given a much more abundant clone one base away, this may be a read error. The chain employs TRBV6-2 or TRBV6-3 and TRBJ1-5, with D perhaps TRBD1 (5 bases). Germline CDR1 reads MNHEY; CDR2 reads SVGEGT. The CDR3 spans 13 residues. The CDR3 loop reads CASSYGTDQPQQF. In DNA, the CDR3 is TGTGCCAGCAGTTACGGGACGGACCAGCCCCAGCAGTTT.

There are many counts of this clonotype. The chain combines TRBV20-1 with TRBJ1-6; weak D call: TRBD1 (6 bases). Trimming left V 6 bases short and J 2 bases short, with 14 bases between. This CDR3 comprises 15 residues. Germline V gene lookup returns CDR1 DFQATT and CDR2 SNEGSKA (reference sequence). The CDR3 DNA sequence: TGCAGTGCCAACGACAGGAAAGCCTATAATTCACCCCTCCACTTT. This encodes CSANDRKAYNSPLHF.